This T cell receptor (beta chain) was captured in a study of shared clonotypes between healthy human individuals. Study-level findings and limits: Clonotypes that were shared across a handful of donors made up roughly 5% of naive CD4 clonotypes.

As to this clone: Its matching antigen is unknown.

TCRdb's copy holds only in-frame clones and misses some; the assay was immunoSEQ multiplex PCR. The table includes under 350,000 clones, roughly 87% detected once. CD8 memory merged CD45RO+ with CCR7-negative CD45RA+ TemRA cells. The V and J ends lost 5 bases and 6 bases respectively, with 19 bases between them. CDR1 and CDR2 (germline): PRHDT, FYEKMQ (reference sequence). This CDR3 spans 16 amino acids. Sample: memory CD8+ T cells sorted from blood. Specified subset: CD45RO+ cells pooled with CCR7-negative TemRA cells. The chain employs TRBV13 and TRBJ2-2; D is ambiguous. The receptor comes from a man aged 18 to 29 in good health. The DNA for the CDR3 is TGTGCCAGCAGCCGGCTGGCGGTCGAGGCGCCCGGGGAGCTGTTTTTT. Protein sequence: CASSRLAVEAPGELFF.